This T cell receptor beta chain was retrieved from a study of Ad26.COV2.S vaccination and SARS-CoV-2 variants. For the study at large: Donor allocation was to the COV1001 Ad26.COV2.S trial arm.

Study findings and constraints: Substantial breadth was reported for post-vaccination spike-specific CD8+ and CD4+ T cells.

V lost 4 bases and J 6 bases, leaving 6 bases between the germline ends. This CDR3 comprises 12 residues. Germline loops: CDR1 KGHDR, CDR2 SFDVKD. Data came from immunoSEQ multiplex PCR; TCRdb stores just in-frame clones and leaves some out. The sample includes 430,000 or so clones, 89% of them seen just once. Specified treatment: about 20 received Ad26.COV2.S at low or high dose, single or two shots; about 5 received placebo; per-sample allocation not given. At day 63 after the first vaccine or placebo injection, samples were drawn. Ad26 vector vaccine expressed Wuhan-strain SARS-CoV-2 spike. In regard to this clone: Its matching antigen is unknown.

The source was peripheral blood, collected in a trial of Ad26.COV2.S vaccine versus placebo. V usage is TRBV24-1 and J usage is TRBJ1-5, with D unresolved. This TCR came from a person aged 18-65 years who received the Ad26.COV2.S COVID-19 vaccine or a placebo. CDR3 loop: CATSDPAQPQHF. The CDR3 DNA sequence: TGTGCCACCAGTGACCCCGCTCAGCCCCAGCATTTT.